The entry that follows covers one TCR beta chain sequence. CDR3 length: 17 amino acids. CDR1 MNHNS and CDR2 SASEGT come from the germline V gene. With V trimmed by 1 base and J by 4 bases, 6 bases remained unmatched. Original methodology: It was from reference gene primer amplification that nucleated cell counts were estimated. The table came from immunoSEQ multiplex PCR; TCRdb's copy has only in-frame clones and leaves some out. V and J calls and clone size are given by that table; D and trimming were obtained from the DNA. This sample has around 300,000 clones, with approximately 90% found just once. This entry comes from a study of blood T cell repertoires in COVID-19.

The chain carries TRBV6-1 and TRBJ2-2; 10 bases map to TRBD2. Sample: peripheral blood. The sequence derives from a man in his late teens or twenties with active or convalescent COVID-19. The DNA for the CDR3 is TGTGCCAGCAGTGAAGGGGTAGCGGGAGGACTCACCGGGGAGCTGTTTTTT. This sequence encodes CASSEGVAGGLTGELFF.